Below, one TCR beta chain is given with its context. Its matching antigen is unknown. This entry comes from a study of T cells after posttransplantation cyclophosphamide. General study points: Blood and skin or GI T cell repertoires showed limited TRB overlap. Later blood repertoires were often dominated by clones from the donor CD8+ memory compartment.

Assay used: immunoSEQ multiplex PCR; TCRdb lists only in-frame clones, some missing. This table holds about 50,000 clones, 94% found once. The V end was cut by 3 bases, the J end by 3 bases, with 18 bases between. Germline-derived CDR1 and CDR2 are MGHRA and YSYEKL. The CDR3 is 17 residues long. The chain carries TRBV4-1 and TRBJ1-5, with D possibly matching TRBD1 (6 bases). The source material was PBMCs. This TCR was recovered from a woman aged 25-40 years in good health and a related stem cell transplant donor. The CDR3 bases are TGCGCCAGCAGCCAGATGTTACAGGGAGTCTCCAATCAGCCCCAGCATTTT. Its protein is CASSQMLQGVSNQPQHF.